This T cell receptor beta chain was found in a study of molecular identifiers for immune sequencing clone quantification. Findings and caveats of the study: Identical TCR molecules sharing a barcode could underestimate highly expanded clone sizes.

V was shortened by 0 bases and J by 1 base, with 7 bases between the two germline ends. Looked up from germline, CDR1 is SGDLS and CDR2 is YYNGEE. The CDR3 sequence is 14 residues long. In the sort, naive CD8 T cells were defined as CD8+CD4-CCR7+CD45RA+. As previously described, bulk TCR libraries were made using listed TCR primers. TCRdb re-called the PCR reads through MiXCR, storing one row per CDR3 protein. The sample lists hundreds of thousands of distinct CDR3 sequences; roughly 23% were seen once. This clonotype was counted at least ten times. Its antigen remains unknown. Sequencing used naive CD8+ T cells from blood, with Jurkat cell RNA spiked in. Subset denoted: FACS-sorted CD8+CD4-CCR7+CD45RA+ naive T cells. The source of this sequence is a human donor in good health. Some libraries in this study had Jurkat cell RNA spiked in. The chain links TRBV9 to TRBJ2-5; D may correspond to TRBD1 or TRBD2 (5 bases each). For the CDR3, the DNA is TGTGCCAGCAGCGTAGAGGGGACCCAAGAGACCCAGTACTTC. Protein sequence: CASSVEGTQETQYF.